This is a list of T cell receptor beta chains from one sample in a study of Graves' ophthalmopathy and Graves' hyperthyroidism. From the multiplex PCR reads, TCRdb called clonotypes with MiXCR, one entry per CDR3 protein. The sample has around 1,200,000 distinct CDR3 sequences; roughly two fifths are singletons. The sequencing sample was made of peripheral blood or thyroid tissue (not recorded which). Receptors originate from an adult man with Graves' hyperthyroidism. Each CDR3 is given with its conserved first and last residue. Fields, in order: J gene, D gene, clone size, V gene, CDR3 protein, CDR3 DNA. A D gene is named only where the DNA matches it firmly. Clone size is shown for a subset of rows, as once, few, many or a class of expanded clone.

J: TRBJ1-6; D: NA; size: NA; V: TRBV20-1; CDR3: CSARGLRGSPLHF; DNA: TGCAGTGCTAGAGGTCTTCGGGGTTCACCCCTCCACTTT
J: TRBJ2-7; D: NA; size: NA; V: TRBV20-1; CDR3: CSARILDLAREQYF; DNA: TGCAGTGCTAGAATCCTGGATCTCGCTCGGGAGCAGTACTTC
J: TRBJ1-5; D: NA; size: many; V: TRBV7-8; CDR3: CASSPRNSQPQHF; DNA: TGTGCCAGCAGCCCGAGGAACTCTCAGCCCCAGCATTTT
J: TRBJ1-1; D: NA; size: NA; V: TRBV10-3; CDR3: CAAGRGEGTEAFF; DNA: TGTGCCGCCGGGCGGGGAGAGGGCACTGAAGCTTTCTTT
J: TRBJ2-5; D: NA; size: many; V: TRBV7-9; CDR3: CASSFHGQQETQYF; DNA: TGTGCCAGCAGCTTCCACGGACAGCAAGAGACCCAGTACTTC
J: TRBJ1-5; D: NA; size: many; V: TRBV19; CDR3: CASSISGFGPQHF; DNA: TGTGCCAGTAGTATATCAGGGTTTGGACCCCAGCATTTT
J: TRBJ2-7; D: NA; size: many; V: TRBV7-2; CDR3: CASSAAGTFYEQYF; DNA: TGTGCCAGCAGCGCAGCCGGGACATTTTACGAGCAGTACTTC
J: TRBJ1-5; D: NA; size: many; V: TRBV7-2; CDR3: CASSPGVKPNQPQHF; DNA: TGTGCCAGCAGCCCCGGCGTTAAGCCTAATCAGCCCCAGCATTTT
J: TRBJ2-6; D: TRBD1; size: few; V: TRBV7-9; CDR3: CASRADRAHVLTF; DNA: TGTGCCAGCAGGGCGGACAGGGCCCACGTCCTGACTTTC
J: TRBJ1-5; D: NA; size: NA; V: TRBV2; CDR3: CDRVNQPQHF; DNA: TGTGACAGGGTAAACCAGCCCCAGCATTTT
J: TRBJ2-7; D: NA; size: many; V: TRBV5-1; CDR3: CASRSTDAYEQYF; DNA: TGCGCCAGCAGGAGTACAGACGCCTACGAGCAGTACTTC
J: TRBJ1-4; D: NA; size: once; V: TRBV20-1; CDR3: CSARRGQDNEKLFF; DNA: TGCAGTGCTAGAAGGGGACAAGATAATGAAAAACTGTTTTTT
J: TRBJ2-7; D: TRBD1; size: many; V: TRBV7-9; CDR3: CASSSPQGAYEQYF; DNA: TGTGCCAGCAGCTCCCCACAGGGGGCCTACGAGCAGTACTTC
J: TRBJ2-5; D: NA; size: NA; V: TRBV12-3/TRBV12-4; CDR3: CASSPLAGTKETQYF; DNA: TGTGCCAGCAGTCCCTTGGCCGGGACGAAAGAGACCCAGTACTTC
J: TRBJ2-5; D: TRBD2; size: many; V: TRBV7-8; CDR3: CASSARARLAGGQETQYF; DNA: TGTGCCAGCAGCGCCCGGGCAAGACTAGCGGGAGGGCAAGAGACCCAGTACTTC
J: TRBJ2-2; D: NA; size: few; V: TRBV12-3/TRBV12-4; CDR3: CASSLRQADTGELFF; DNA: TGTGCCAGCAGTTTGCGCCAGGCTGACACCGGGGAGCTGTTTTTT
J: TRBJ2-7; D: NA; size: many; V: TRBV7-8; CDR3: CASSPGEQYF; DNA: TGTGCCAGCAGCCCGGGTGAGCAGTACTTC
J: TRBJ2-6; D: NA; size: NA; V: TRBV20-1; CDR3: CSARDPRGSGANVPTF; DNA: TGCAGTGCTAGAGACCCCAGGGGATCTGGGGCCAACGTCCCGACTTTC
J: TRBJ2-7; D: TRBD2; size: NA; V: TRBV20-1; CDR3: CSAPGSGSRYEQYF; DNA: TGCAGTGCTCCCGGTAGCGGGAGTAGATACGAGCAGTACTTC
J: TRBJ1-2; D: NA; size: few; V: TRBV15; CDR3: CATFNYGYTF; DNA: TGTGCCACCTTTAACTATGGCTACACCTTC
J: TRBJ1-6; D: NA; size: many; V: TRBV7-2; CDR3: CASSTSWGDSPLHF; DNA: TGTGCCAGCAGCACATCGTGGGGCGATTCACCCCTCCACTTT
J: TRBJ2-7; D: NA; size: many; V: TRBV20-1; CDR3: CSASLGHGSYEQYF; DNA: TGCAGTGCTAGTTTGGGGCATGGCTCCTACGAGCAGTACTTC
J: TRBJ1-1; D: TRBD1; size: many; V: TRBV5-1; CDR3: CASSEGTGGPNTVF; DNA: TGCGCCAGCAGCGAGGGGACAGGGGGCCCGAATACTGTCTTT
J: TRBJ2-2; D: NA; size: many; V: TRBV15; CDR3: CATSRTGTQNTGELFF; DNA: TGTGCCACCAGCAGAACCGGGACACAAAACACCGGGGAGCTGTTTTTT
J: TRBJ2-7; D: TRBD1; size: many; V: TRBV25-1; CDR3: CASRGQVAYEQYF; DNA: TGTGCCAGCAGGGGACAGGTGGCCTACGAGCAGTACTTC
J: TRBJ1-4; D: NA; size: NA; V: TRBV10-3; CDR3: CASRISSWGRNEKLFF; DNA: TGTGCCAGCCGCATAAGTTCCTGGGGGCGAAATGAAAAACTGTTTTTT
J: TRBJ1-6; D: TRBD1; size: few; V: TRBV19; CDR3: CASRGQGDSPLHF; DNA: TGTGCCAGTAGGGGACAGGGCGATTCACCCCTCCACTTT
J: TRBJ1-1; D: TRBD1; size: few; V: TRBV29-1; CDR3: CSVSTGQLNTEAFF; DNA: TGCAGCGTTTCCACGGGACAGCTGAACACTGAAGCTTTCTTT
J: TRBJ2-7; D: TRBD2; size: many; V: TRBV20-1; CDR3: CSARPGGRFYEQYF; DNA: TGCAGTGCTAGACCGGGGGGGAGGTTCTACGAGCAGTACTTC
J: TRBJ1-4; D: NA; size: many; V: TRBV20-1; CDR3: CSASLSGTSNEKLFF; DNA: TGCAGTGCTAGCCTATCCGGGACAAGTAATGAAAAACTGTTTTTT
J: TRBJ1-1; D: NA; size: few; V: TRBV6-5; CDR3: CASSYLGRANTEAFF; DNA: TGTGCCAGCAGTTACCTCGGCCGGGCGAACACTGAAGCTTTCTTT
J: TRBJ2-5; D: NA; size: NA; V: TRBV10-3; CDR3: CASSLNRVVETQYF; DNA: TGTGCCAGCAGTTTAAACAGGGTCGTGGAGACCCAGTACTTC
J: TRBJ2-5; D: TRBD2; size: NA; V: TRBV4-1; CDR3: CASSQVGGLAGFQETQYF; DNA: TGCGCCAGCAGCCAAGTAGGGGGACTAGCGGGATTCCAAGAGACCCAGTACTTC
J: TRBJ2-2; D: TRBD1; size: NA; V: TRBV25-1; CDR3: CASSTFRTGVTGELFF; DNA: TGTGCCAGCAGTACCTTCCGGACAGGCGTCACCGGGGAGCTGTTTTTT
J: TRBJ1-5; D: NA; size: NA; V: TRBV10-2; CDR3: CASRRAWADSNQPQHF; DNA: TGCGCCAGCAGACGGGCCTGGGCAGATAGCAATCAGCCTCAGCATTTT
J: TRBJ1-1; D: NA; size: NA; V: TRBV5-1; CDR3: CASVQGGANTEAFF; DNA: TGCGCCAGTGTACAGGGAGGAGCAAACACTGAAGCTTTCTTT
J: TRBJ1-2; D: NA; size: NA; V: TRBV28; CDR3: CASSPPRDERGGYTF; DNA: TGTGCCAGCAGTCCCCCCAGGGATGAAAGGGGCGGCTACACCTTC
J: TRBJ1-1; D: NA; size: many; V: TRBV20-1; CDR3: CSEDSSGTEAFF; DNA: TGCAGTGAGGATTCTTCGGGCACTGAAGCTTTCTTT
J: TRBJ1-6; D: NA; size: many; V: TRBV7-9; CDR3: CASSKGEAVGSPLHF; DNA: TGTGCCAGCAGCAAAGGGGAAGCGGTAGGATCACCCCTCCACTTT
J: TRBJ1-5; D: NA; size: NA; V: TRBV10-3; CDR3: CAIKEVGGGRSQPQHF; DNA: TGTGCCATCAAGGAGGTGGGAGGGGGTCGCAGTCAGCCCCAGCATTTT
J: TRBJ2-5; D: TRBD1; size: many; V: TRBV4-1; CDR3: CASSQGTGVRETQYF; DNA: TGCGCCAGCAGCCAGGGGACAGGGGTTCGGGAGACCCAGTACTTC
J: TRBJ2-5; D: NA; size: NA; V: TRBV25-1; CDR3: CASSQESLGQETQYF; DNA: TGTGCCAGCAGCCAAGAATCCTTGGGCCAAGAGACCCAGTACTTC
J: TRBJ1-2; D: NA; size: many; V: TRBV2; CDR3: CASSHTTARGYTF; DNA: TGTGCCAGCAGTCATACTACTGCTAGGGGCTACACCTTC
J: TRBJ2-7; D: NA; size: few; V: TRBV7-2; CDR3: CASSLGGDPAYEQYF; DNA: TGTGCCAGCAGCTTAGGGGGGGACCCAGCCTACGAGCAGTACTTC
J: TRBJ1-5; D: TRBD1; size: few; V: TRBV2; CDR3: CASRRGTGDHQPQHF; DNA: TGTGCCAGCAGGAGAGGGACAGGGGATCATCAGCCCCAGCATTTT
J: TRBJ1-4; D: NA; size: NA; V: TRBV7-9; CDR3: CATSQGVGEKLFF; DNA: TGTGCCACTTCACAGGGAGTAGGTGAAAAACTGTTTTTT
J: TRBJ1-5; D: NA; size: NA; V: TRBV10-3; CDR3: CAISEGGQGGSNQPQHF; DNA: TGTGCCATCAGTGAGGGGGGGCAGGGCGGCAGCAATCAGCCCCAGCATTTT
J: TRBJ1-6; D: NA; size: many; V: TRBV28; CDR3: CASSFPDQGVLPPLHF; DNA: TGTGCCAGCAGTTTCCCCGACCAAGGGGTCTTGCCACCCCTCCACTTT
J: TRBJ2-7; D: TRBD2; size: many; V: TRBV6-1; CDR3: CASSEAVGLADEQYF; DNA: TGTGCCAGCAGTGAAGCCGTGGGACTAGCCGACGAGCAGTACTTC
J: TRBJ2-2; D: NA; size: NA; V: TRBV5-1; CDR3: CASSAGHTGEPFF; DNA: TGTGCCAGCAGCGCAGGGCACACCGGGGAGCCGTTTTTT